The clone carrying this TCR beta chain was counted only a few times. TCRdb reprocessed the 5' RACE reads via MiXCR and lists one record per CDR3 protein. The table includes about 50,000 distinct CDR3 sequences, around a quarter detected once. Germline CDR1 and CDR2: MNHEY and SVGEGT. The CDR3 length is 12 residues. V dropped 5 bases and J dropped 4 bases, with 6 bases sitting between them. V usage is TRBV6-2 or TRBV6-3 and J usage is TRBJ2-4; D unresolved. Material for sequencing was naive CD4+ T cells sorted from blood. The subset denotes: naive CD4+ T cells, CD4+CD45RA+CD25-. The TCR originated in a female donor with breast cancer. The CDR3 DNA reads TGTGCCAGCAGTCCCCCGAAAAACATTCAGTACTTC. It translates to CASSPPKNIQYF.